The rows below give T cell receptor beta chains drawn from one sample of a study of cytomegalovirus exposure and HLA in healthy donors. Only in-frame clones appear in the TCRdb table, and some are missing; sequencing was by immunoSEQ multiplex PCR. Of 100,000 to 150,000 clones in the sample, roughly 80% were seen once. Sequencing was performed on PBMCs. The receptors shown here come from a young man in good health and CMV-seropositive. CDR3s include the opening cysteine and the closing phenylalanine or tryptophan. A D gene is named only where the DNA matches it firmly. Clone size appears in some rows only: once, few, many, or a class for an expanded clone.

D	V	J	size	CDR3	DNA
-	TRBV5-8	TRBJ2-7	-	CASSSTPIYEQYF	TGTGCCAGCAGCTCTACCCCCATCTACGAGCAGTACTTC
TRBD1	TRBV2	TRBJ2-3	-	CASRSDRGADTQYF	TGTGCCAGCAGGTCGGACAGGGGAGCAGATACGCAGTATTTT
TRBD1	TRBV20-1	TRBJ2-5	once	CSGTVGETQYF	TGCAGCGGGACAGTCGGAGAGACCCAGTACTTC
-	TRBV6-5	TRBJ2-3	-	CASSYVGRGTQYF	TGTGCCAGCAGTTACGTGGGTAGAGGTACGCAGTATTTT
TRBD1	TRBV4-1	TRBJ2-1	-	CASSQDWTGVNEQFF	TGCGCCAGCAGCCAAGATTGGACAGGCGTTAATGAGCAGTTCTTC
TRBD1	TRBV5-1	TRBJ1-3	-	CASSLRTGANTIYF	TGCGCCAGCAGCTTGAGAACAGGGGCAAACACCATATATTTT
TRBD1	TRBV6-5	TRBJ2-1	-	CASSYQPGQGHNEQFF	TGTGCCAGCAGTTACCAGCCGGGACAGGGGCACAATGAGCAGTTCTTC
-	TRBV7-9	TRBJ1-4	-	CASSVGEKLFF	TGTGCCAGCAGTGTCGGTGAAAAACTGTTTTTT
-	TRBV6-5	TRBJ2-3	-	CASSQTASTDTQYF	TGTGCCAGCAGTCAGACAGCTAGCACAGATACGCAGTATTTT
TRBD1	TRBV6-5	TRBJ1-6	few	CASSSGTAGSPLHF	TGTGCCAGCAGTTCCGGGACAGCAGGTTCACCCCTCCACTTT
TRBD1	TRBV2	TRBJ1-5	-	CASSPPPLGQVNQPQHF	TGTGCCAGCAGTCCGCCCCCTCTCGGACAGGTCAATCAGCCCCAGCATTTT
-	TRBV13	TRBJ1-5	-	CASSRGGGIQPQHF	TGTGCCAGCAGCCGGGGGGGTGGGATTCAGCCCCAGCATTTT
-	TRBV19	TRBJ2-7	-	CASSMEGSSYEQYF	TGTGCCAGTAGTATGGAGGGCAGCTCCTACGAGCAGTACTTC
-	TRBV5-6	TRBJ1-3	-	CASSREGLRNTIYF	TGTGCCAGCAGCAGAGAGGGTTTGCGAAACACCATATATTTT
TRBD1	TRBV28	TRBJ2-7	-	CASRPRDRAYEQYF	TGTGCCAGCAGGCCTCGGGACAGGGCCTACGAGCAGTACTTC
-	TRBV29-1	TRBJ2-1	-	CSVRVSYNEQFF	TGCAGCGTTCGGGTCTCCTACAATGAGCAGTTCTTC
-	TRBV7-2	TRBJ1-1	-	CASSLSWQTEAFF	TGTGCCAGCAGCTTATCCTGGCAGACTGAAGCTTTCTTT
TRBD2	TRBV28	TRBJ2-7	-	CASRRGGAGGPFYEQYF	TGTGCCAGCAGGCGAGGGGGAGCGGGGGGCCCCTTTTACGAGCAGTACTTC
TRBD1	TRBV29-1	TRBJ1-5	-	CSIGQGNQPQHF	TGCAGCATTGGACAGGGCAATCAGCCCCAGCATTTT
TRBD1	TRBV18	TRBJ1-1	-	CASSLSRTGVNTEAFF	TGTGCCAGCTCACTTTCCCGGACAGGTGTAAACACTGAAGCTTTCTTT
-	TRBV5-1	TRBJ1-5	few	CASSCRRHPLNQPQHF	TGCGCCAGCAGCTGTCGTCGACACCCCCTCAATCAGCCCCAGCATTTT
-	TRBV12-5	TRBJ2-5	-	CASLGGRGTWETQYF	TGTGCTAGTTTAGGGGGTCGTGGTACTTGGGAGACCCAGTACTTC
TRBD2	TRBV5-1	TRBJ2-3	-	CASTLGGGTDTQYF	TGCGCCAGCACCCTCGGGGGGGGCACAGATACGCAGTATTTT
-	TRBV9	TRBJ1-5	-	CASSVSYGQPQHF	TGTGCCAGCAGCGTATCTTACGGTCAGCCCCAGCATTTT
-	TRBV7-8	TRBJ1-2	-	CASSSRINRRNYGYTF	TGTGCCAGCAGCTCACGAATCAACAGGCGAAACTATGGCTACACCTTC
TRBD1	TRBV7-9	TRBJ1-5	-	CASSATGASQPQHF	TGTGCCAGCAGCGCGACAGGGGCAAGTCAGCCCCAGCATTTT
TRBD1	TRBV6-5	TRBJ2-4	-	CASTLGQAMDIQYF	TGTGCCAGCACCCTCGGACAGGCCATGGACATTCAGTACTTC
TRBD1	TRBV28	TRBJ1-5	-	CASSLPTGTQPQHF	TGTGCCAGCAGTCTACCGACAGGGACTCAGCCCCAGCATTTT
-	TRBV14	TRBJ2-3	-	CASSQGDSSADTQYF	TGTGCCAGCAGCCAAGGCGACAGCAGCGCAGATACGCAGTATTTT
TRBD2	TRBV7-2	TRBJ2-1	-	CASSFPPGGAGEQFF	TGTGCCAGCAGCTTCCCCCCCGGGGGGGCAGGCGAGCAGTTCTTC
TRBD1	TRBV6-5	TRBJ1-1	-	CASSPDRDTEAFF	TGTGCCAGCAGTCCGGACAGGGACACTGAAGCTTTCTTT
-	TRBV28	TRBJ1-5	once	CASSLSIWSNQPQHF	TGTGCCAGCAGTTTATCTATCTGGAGCAATCAGCCCCAGCATTTT
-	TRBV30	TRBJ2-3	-	CAWSVGGTDTQYF	TGTGCCTGGAGTGTGGGCGGCACAGATACGCAGTATTTT
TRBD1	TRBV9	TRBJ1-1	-	CASTRIDRGPNTEAFF	TGTGCCAGCACGCGGATAGACAGGGGGCCGAACACTGAAGCTTTCTTT
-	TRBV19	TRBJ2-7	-	CASSIRPVPLEQYF	TGTGCCAGTAGTATTCGTCCGGTTCCTCTCGAGCAGTACTTC
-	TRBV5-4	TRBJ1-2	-	CASSLGTGNYGYTF	TGTGCCAGCAGCTTGGGAACAGGGAACTATGGCTACACCTTC
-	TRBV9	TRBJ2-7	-	CASSETYYERQYF	TGTGCCAGCAGTGAGACCTACTACGAGCGGCAGTACTTC
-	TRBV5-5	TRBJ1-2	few	CASSPLGGAEYGYTF	TGTGCCAGCAGCCCACTTGGGGGGGCTGAGTATGGCTACACCTTC
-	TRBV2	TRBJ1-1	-	CASSVEGNTEAFF	TGTGCCAGCAGTGTGGAGGGGAACACTGAAGCTTTCTTT
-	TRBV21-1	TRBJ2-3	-	CASSLPSGGKDRSTDTQYF	TGTGCCAGCAGCCTTCCTAGCGGGGGGAAGGACCGAAGCACAGATACGCAGTATTTT
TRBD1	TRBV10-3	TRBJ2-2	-	CAISGGTGHTGELFF	TGTGCCATCAGTGGCGGGACAGGGCACACCGGGGAGCTGTTTTTT
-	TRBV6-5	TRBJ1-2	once	CASSTEMWRDYGYTF	TGTGCCAGCAGTACGGAGATGTGGAGGGACTATGGCTACACCTTC
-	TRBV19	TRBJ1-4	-	CASGIGEGLGTNEKLFF	TGTGCCAGTGGAATCGGGGAAGGGCTTGGAACTAATGAAAAACTGTTTTTT
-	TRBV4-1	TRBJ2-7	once	CASSQASNYNYEQYF	TGCGCCAGCAGCCAAGCTTCCAACTACAACTACGAGCAGTACTTC
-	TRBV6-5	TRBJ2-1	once	CASSDSGAYNEQFF	TGTGCCAGCAGCGACAGTGGGGCTTACAATGAGCAGTTCTTC
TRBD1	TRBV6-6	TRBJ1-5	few	CASSYSWTGVQPQHF	TGTGCCAGCAGTTACTCGTGGACAGGGGTTCAGCCCCAGCATTTT